Shown below are 14 T cell receptor beta chains from a single sample sequenced in a study of T cell responses to AZD1222 COVID-19 vaccine. Assay: immunoSEQ multiplex PCR; the TCRdb copy retains only in-frame clones and omits some. Altogether some 100,000 clones are present, about 90% being singletons, with the ten largest covering approximately 3.1%. The material was peripheral blood, obtained 28 days after the second AZD1222 dose. The source of these receptors is an adult who received the AZD1222 COVID-19 vaccine.

The chain combines TRBV30 with TRBJ1-1; D might be TRBD1 (5 bases). Germline loops: CDR1 GTSNPN, CDR2 SVGIG (reference sequence). Trimming cost V 1 base and J 8 bases, with 11 bases left between them. The CDR3 extends over 12 amino acids. The CDR3: CAWSGWQGEAFF. The CDR3 DNA follows: TGTGCCTGGAGTGGGTGGCAGGGAGAAGCTTTCTTT.

The gene calls are TRBV5-6 and TRBJ1-2; TRBD1 is a possible D gene (6 bases). Trimming left V 5 bases short and J 7 bases short, with 12 bases between. The CDR3 spans 12 residues. Germline CDR1 and CDR2: SGHDT and YYEEEE. CDR3 amino acids: CASRTGLTGYTF. In nucleotides, the CDR3 is TGTGCCAGCAGGACAGGTTTAACTGGCTACACCTTC. The variable domain in full, with the rest retrieved from reference TRBV5-6 and TRBJ1-2, is DAGVTQSPTHLIKTRGQQVTLRCSPKSGHDTVSWYQQALGQGPQFIFQYYEEEERQRGNFPDRFSGHQFPNYSSELNVNALLLGDSALYLCASRTGLTGYTFGSGTRLTVV.

The genes are TRBV6-5 and TRBJ1-5, with a tentative D call TRBD1 (6 bases). The CDR3 is 12 amino acids. Germline V gene sequence: CDR1 MNHEY, CDR2 SVGAGI. Trimming took off 7 bases at V and 6 bases at J, with 10 bases between the two ends. The CDR3 sequence: CASMTGTQPQHF. CDR3 in DNA: TGTGCCAGCATGACAGGAACTCAGCCCCAGCATTTT.

The chain couples TRBV10-3 to TRBJ1-4; 7 bases map to TRBD1. V gave up 3 bases and J gave up 5 bases; unmatched junction bases: 3. The CDR3 has 14 amino acids. Per germline, CDR1 ENHRY and CDR2 SYGVKD. CDR3 nucleotide sequence: TGTGCCATCAGTGACGGACAGGACAATGAAAAACTGTTTTTT. Translating gives CAISDGQDNEKLFF.

The chain recombines TRBV28 with TRBJ2-1; D is possibly TRBD2 (7 bases). The CDR3 spans 16 residues. The germline V gene has CDR1 MDHEN and CDR2 SYDVKM. V was clipped by 2 bases and J by 0 bases, with 11 bases between them. The CDR3 nucleotides are TGTGCCAGCAGTTTAGGCGGGGGCCTCTCCTACAATGAGCAGTTCTTC. Its translation is CASSLGGGLSYNEQFF.

The chain combines TRBV5-4 with TRBJ2-5; D ambiguous. V was trimmed by 0 bases and J by 2 bases, leaving 5 bases between them. This CDR3 comprises 13 residues. The germline CDR1 and CDR2 sequences are SGHNT and YYREEE (reference sequence). The CDR3 sequence is CASSLDTQETQYF. The CDR3 DNA is TGTGCCAGCAGCTTGGACACGCAAGAGACCCAGTACTTC.

The rearrangement joins TRBV28 to TRBJ1-1; the D is unclear. Germline V gene lookup returns CDR1 MDHEN and CDR2 SYDVKM. This CDR3 contains 16 residues. Between the trimmed V and J ends, which lost 5 bases and 3 bases, there was a span of 19 bases. The CDR3 sequence: CASSPLHPPRDTEAFF. CDR3 nucleotides: TGTGCCAGCAGTCCTCTACACCCTCCGAGGGACACTGAAGCTTTCTTT. Full variable domain (rest looked up from reference TRBV28 and TRBJ1-1): DVKVTQSSRYLVKRTGEKVFLECVQDMDHENMFWYRQDPGLGLRLIYFSYDVKMKEKGDIPEGYSVSREKKERFSLILESASTNQTSMYLCASSPLHPPRDTEAFFGQGTRLTVV.

The rearrangement joins TRBV30 to TRBJ2-2, with 8 bases that match TRBD1. J gave up 5 bases and V 5 bases, and 4 bases lay outside the gene matches. Germline-derived CDR1 and CDR2 are GTSNPN and SVGIG (reference sequence). This CDR3 contains 13 residues. As DNA, the CDR3 is TGTGCCTGGGGACAGGGAAGGACCGGGGAGCTGTTTTTT. As protein: CAWGQGRTGELFF. Filled out from reference TRBV30 and TRBJ2-2, the complete variable domain reads SQTIHQWPATLVQPVGSPLSLECTVEGTSNPNLYWYRQAAGRGLQLLFYSVGIGQISSEVPQNLSASRPQDRQFILSSKKLLLSDSGFYLCAWGQGRTGELFFGEGSRLTVL.

V and J are TRBV5-1 and TRBJ2-3; 16 nucleotides align to TRBD2. V dropped 3 bases and J dropped 0; count of bases not matched to a gene: 16. In germline, CDR1 is SGHRS, CDR2 YFSETQ. This CDR3 is built from 22 residues. The CDR3 DNA reads TGCGCCAGCAGCTCGCAACGAGGCCCGGGACTAGCGGGGGGGTCTAGCACAGATACGCAGTATTTT. It specifies CASSSQRGPGLAGGSSTDTQYF.

The chain uses TRBV6-5 and TRBJ2-7; no clear D gene. This CDR3 contains 11 residues. Germline CDR1 reads MNHEY; CDR2 reads SVGAGI. V was pared by 5 bases and J by 3 bases, with 5 bases between. DNA for the CDR3: TGTGCCAGCAGTCGGGTCTACGAGCAGTACTTC. This translates into CASSRVYEQYF.

The J gene is TRBJ1-5, the V gene TRBV5-4, with a possible D match to TRBD1 (6 bases). Per the germline V gene, CDR1 is SGHNT and CDR2 is YYREEE (reference sequence). The germline V and J ends were trimmed by 4 bases and 5 bases, with 13 bases remaining between them. The CDR3 consists of 14 residues. The CDR3 here is CASSPEAGDQPQHF. The CDR3 region has the DNA TGTGCCAGCAGCCCCGAGGCAGGGGATCAGCCCCAGCATTTT.

CDR3 nucleotides: TGCGCCAGCAGTTCCGGGCCGAACACTGAAGCTTTCTTT. Translating gives CASSSGPNTEAFF. The V call is TRBV5-1, the J call TRBJ1-1; D is ambiguous. The V gene's germline CDR1 is SGHRS and CDR2 YFSETQ. Trimming cost V 5 bases and J 1 base, with 9 bases left between them. This CDR3 region has 13 residues.

V gene TRBV11-3 combines with J gene TRBJ2-7, with D perhaps TRBD1 (8 bases). CDR1 and CDR2 (germline): SGHNT, YENEEA. V was trimmed by 1 base and J by 3 bases, leaving 16 bases between them. The CDR3 covers 16 residues. The DNA for the CDR3 is TGTGCCAGCAGCTTAGTCCCGGACAGGGAGGGCTACGAGCAGTACTTC. This encodes CASSLVPDREGYEQYF. Full variable domain (rest looked up from reference TRBV11-3 and TRBJ2-7): EAGVVQSPRYKIIEKKQPVAFWCNPISGHNTLYWYLQNLGQGPELLIRYENEEAVDDSQLPKDRFSAERLKGVDSTLKIQPAELGDSAVYLCASSLVPDREGYEQYFGPGTRLTVT.

V gene TRBV4-1 combines with J gene TRBJ2-3, with 7 bases lining up with TRBD2. CDR1 is MGHRA and CDR2 is YSYEKL in the germline V gene. CDR3 length: 17 amino acids. V was clipped by 4 bases and J by 4 bases; unmatched bases: 14. This CDR3 reads CASSPLGGVIVPDTQYF. The DNA for the CDR3 is TGCGCCAGCAGCCCCCTGGGAGGGGTCATTGTTCCAGATACGCAGTATTTT.